The entry that follows covers one TCR beta chain sequence. The antigen remains undetermined. This CDR3 contains 14 residues. CDR1 and CDR2 (germline): ENHRY, SYGVKD. J was trimmed by 5 bases and V by 4 bases; bases with no gene match: 8. The data stem from a study of PD-1 blockade in classical Hodgkin lymphoma. Study-level information: On a schedule of every 2 weeks, patients received nivolumab 3 mg/kg intravenously.

Overall study findings and caveats: CD4+ TCR diversity climbed significantly by C4D1, unlike CD8+ TCR diversity.

Some clones are missing from TCRdb's copy, which holds only in-frame ones; the method was immunoSEQ multiplex PCR. The sample lists 99,000 or so clones; approximately 89% were seen once. The sample's time point: cycle 4 day 1 (C4D1), after less than 7 weeks of nivolumab. In every patient, relapse followed autologous stem cell transplantation, while exposure to brentuximab vedotin differed. The sequence was collected from a human donor with classical Hodgkin lymphoma. The rearrangement joins TRBV10-3 to TRBJ2-7, with 7 bases lining up with TRBD1. This specimen consisted of peripheral blood mononuclear cells (PBMCs), obtained before the fourth cycle of nivolumab. The CDR3 DNA is TGTGCCATCAGTGCCGGGACAGCAAACCACGAGCAGTACTTC. Translation: CAISAGTANHEQYF.